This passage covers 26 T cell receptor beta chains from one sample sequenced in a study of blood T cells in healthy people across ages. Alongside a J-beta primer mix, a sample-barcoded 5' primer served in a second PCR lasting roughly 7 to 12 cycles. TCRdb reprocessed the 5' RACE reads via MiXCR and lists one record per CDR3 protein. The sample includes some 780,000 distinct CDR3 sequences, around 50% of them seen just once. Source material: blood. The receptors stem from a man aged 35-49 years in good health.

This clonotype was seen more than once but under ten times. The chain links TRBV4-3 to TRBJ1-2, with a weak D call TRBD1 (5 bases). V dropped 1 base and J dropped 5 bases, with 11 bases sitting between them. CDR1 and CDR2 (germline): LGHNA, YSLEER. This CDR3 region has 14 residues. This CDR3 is CASSQGKGAYGYTF. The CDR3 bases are TGCGCCAGCAGCCAAGGGAAAGGGGCTTATGGCTACACCTTC.

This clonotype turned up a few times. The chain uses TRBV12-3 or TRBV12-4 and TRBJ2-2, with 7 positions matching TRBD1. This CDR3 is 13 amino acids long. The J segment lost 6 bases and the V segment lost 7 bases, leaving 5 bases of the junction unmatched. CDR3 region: CASIETGAGELFF. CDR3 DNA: TGTGCCAGCATCGAAACAGGGGCCGGGGAGCTGTTTTTT.

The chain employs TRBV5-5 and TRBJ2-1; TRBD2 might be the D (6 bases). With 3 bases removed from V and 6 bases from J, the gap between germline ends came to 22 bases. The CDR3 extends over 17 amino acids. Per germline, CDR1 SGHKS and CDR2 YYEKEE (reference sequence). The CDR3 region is CASSSRGTVDRGNEQFF. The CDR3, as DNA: TGTGCCAGCAGCTCACGAGGGACTGTGGACCGGGGCAATGAGCAGTTCTTC.

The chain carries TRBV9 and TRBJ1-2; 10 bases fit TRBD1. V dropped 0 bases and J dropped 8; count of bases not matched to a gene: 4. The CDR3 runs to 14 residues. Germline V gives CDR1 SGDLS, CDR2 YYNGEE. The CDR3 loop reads CASSVGGTGVGYTF. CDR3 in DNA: TGTGCCAGCAGCGTAGGAGGGACAGGGGTAGGCTACACCTTC.

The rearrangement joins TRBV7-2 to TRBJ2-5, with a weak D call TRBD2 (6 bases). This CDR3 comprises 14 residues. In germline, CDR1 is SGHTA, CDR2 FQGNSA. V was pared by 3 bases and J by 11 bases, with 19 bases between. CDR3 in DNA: TGTGCCAGCAGCTTCGGGACTCAAAACAATGAGCAGTACTTC. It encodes CASSFGTQNNEQYF.

CDR3 in amino acids: CASAIDRGSQPQHF. The CDR3 DNA sequence: TGTGCCAGCGCCATCGATCGCGGTAGCCAGCCCCAGCATTTT. The chain recombines TRBV5-8 with TRBJ1-5; D remains ambiguous. The V gene's germline CDR1 is SGHTS and CDR2 YDEGEE. V dropped 7 bases and J dropped 7 bases, with 18 bases sitting between them. The CDR3 sequence is 14 residues long.

In DNA form, the CDR3 reads TGTGCCAGCACCAACTTGGCCCGCAGCTACGAGCAGTACTTC. Its protein product is CASTNLARSYEQYF. This chain joins TRBV6-5 and TRBJ2-5; D ambiguous. The DNA end favors TRBJ2-7, so the J call may be wrong. The CDR3 runs to 14 residues. Germline-derived CDR1 and CDR2 are MNHEY and SVGAGI.

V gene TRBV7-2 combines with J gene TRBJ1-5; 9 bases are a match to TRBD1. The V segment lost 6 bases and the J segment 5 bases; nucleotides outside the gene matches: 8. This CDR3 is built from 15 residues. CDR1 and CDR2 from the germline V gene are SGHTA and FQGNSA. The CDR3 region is CASRDRGGEDQPQHF. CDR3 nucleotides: TGTGCCAGCAGGGACAGGGGAGGTGAAGATCAGCCCCAGCATTTT.

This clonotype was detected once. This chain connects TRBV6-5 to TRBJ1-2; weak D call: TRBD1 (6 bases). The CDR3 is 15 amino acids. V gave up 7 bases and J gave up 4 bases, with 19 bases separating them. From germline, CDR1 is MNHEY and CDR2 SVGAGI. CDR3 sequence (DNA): TGTGCCAGCACCCGGACAGACAGTCTTGGCTATGGCTACACCTTC. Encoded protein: CASTRTDSLGYGYTF.

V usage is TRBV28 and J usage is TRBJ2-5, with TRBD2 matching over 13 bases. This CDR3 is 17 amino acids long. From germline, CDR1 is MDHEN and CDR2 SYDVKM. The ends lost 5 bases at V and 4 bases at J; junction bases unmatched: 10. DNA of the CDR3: TGTGCCAGCAGTCATTCCTCACTAGCGGGAGGGCCAGAGACCCAGTACTTC. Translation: CASSHSSLAGGPETQYF.

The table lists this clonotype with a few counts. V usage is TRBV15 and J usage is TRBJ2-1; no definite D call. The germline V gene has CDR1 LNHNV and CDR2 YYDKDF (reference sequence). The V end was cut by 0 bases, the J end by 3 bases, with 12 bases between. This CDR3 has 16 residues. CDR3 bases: TGTGCCACCAGCAGAGATTTGGGGATGATCTACAATGAGCAGTTCTTC. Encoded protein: CATSRDLGMIYNEQFF.

DNA for the CDR3: TGTGCCAGCAGTCTCGAGGCGGATGACTATGGCTACACCTTC. This codes for CASSLEADDYGYTF. This chain uses TRBV7-9 with TRBJ1-2; no firm D call. From germline, CDR1 is SEHNR and CDR2 FQNEAQ (reference sequence). This CDR3 is 14 amino acids long. The V and J ends lost 6 bases and 3 bases respectively, with 14 bases between them.

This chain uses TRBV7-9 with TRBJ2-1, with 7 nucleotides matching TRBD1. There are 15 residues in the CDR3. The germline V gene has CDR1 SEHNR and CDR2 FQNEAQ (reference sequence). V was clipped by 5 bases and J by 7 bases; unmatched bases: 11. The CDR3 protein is CASSPARQGLNEQFF. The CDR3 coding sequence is TGTGCCAGCAGCCCGGCCAGACAGGGTCTGAATGAGCAGTTCTTC.

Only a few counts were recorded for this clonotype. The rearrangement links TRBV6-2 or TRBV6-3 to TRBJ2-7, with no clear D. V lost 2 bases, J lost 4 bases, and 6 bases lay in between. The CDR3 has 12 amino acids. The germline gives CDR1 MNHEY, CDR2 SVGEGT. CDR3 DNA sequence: TGTGCCAGCAGTTACGTGCCATACGAGCAGTACTTC. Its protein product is CASSYVPYEQYF.

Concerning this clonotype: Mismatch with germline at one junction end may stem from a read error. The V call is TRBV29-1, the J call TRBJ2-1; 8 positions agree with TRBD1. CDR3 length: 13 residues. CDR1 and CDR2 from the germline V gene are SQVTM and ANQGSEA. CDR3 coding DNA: TGTAGCGTTGACAGGGGAGTGCAGGAGACCCAGTTCTTC. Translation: CSVDRGVQETQFF.

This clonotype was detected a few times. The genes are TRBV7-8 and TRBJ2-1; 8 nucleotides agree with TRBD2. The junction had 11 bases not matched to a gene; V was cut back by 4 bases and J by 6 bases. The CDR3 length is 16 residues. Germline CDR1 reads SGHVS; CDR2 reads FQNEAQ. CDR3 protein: CASSWWGGGSGNEQFF. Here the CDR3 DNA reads TGTGCCAGCAGCTGGTGGGGCGGGGGGTCAGGCAATGAGCAGTTCTTC. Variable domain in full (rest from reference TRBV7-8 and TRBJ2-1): GAGVSQSPRYKVAKRGQDVALRCDPISGHVSLFWYQQALGQGPEFLTYFQNEAQLDKSGLPSDRFFAERPEGSVSTLKIQRTQQEDSAVYLCASSWWGGGSGNEQFFGPGTRLTVL.

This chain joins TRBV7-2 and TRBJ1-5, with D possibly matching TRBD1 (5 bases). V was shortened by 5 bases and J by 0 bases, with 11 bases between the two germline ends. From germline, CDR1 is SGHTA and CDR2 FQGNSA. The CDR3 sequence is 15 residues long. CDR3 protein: CASSNTGYSNQPQHF. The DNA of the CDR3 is TGTGCCAGCAGCAATACAGGATATAGCAATCAGCCCCAGCATTTT.

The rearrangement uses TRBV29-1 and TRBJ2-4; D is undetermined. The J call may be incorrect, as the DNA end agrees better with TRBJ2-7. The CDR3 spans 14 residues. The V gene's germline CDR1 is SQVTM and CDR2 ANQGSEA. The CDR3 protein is CSVELPTQSYEQYF. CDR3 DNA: TGCAGCGTTGAACTACCGACACAATCCTACGAGCAGTACTTC.

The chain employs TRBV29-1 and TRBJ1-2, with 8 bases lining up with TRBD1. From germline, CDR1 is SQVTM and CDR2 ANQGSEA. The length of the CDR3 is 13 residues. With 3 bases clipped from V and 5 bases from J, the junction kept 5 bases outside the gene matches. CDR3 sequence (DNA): TGCAGCGTTGAGCCCGGGACAGGATATGGCTACACCTTC. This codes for CSVEPGTGYGYTF.

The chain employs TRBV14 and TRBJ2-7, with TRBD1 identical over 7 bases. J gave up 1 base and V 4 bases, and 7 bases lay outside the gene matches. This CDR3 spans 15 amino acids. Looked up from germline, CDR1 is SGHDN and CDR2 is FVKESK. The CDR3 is CASSPRGLESYEQYF. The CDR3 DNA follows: TGTGCCAGCAGCCCAAGGGGGCTCGAGTCCTACGAGCAGTACTTC.

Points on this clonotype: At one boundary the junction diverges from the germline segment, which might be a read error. CDR3 sequence: CASSRTGRTDMQYF. The CDR3 DNA sequence: TGTGCCAGCAGCCGGACAGGGCGCACAGATATGCAGTATTTT. The chain combines TRBV3-1 with TRBJ2-3; TRBD1 matches at 8 bases. This CDR3 contains 14 residues. Looked up from germline, CDR1 is LGHDT and CDR2 is YNNKEL (reference sequence).

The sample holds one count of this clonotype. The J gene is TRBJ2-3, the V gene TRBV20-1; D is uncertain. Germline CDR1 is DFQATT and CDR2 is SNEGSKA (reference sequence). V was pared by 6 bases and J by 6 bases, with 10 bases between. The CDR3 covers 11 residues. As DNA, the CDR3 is TGCAGTGCCCGCCCCCCTGATACGCAGTATTTT. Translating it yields CSARPPDTQYF.

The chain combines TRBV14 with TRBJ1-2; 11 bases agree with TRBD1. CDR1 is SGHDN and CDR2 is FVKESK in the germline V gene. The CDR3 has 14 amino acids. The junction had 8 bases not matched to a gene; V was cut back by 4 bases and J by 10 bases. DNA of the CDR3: TGTGCCAGCAGCCCGAGAGGACAGGGGGCAAACTACACCTTC. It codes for CASSPRGQGANYTF. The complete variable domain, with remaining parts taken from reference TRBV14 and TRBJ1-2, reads EAGVTQFPSHSVIEKGQTVTLRCDPISGHDNLYWYRRVMGKEIKFLLHFVKESKQDESGMPNNRFLAERTGGTYSTLKVQPAELEDSGVYFCASSPRGQGANYTFGSGTRLTVV.

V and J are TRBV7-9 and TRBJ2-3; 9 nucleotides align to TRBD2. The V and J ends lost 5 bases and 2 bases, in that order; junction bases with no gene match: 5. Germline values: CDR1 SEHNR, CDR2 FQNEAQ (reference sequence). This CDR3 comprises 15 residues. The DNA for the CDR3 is TGTGCCAGCAGCCCGCGGGGGGGCACCACAGATACGCAGTATTTT. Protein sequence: CASSPRGGTTDTQYF.

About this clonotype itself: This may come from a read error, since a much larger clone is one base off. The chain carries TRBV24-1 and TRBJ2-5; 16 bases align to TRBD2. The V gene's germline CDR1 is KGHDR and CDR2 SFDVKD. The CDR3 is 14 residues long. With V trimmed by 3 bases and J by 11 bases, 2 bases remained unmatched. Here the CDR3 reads CATSDGTSGRVQYF. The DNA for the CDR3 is TGTGCCACCAGTGATGGGACTAGCGGGAGGGTTCAGTACTTC.

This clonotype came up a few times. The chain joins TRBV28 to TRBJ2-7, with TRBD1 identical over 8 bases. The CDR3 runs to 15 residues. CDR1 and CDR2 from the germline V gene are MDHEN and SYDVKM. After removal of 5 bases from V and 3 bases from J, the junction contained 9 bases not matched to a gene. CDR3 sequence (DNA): TGTGCCAGCAGTACACTAGGACAGGGTGGCTACGAGCAGTACTTC. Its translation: CASSTLGQGGYEQYF.